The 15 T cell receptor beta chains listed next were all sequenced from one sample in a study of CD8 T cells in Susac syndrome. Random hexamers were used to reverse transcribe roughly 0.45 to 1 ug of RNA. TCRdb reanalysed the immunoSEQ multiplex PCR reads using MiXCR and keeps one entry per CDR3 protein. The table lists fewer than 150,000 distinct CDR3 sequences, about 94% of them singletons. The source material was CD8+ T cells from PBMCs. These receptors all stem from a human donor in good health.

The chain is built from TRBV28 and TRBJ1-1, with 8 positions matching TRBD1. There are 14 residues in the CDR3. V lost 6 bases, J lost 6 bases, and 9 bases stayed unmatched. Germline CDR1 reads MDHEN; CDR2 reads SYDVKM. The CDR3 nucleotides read TGTGCCAGCAGCCTAACAGGGGGTTGGGCTGAAGCTTTCTTT. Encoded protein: CASSLTGGWAEAFF.

This CDR3 reads CSARDSDGILNNEQFF. In DNA form, the CDR3 reads TGCAGTGCTAGAGACAGTGATGGAATCTTGAACAATGAGCAGTTCTTC. This chain uses TRBV20-1 with TRBJ2-1; D uncertain. Germline V gene data show CDR1 as DFQATT and CDR2 as SNEGSKA (reference sequence). V was clipped by 0 bases and J by 5 bases, with 17 bases between them. The CDR3 runs 16 residues.

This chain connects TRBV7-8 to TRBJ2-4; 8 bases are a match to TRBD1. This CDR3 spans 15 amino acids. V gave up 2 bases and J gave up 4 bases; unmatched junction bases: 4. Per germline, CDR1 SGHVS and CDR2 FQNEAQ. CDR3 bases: TGTGCCAGCAGCTTACCCGGGACAGGAAAAAACATTCAGTACTTC. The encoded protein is CASSLPGTGKNIQYF. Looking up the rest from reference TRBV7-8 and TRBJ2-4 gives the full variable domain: GAGVSQSPRYKVAKRGQDVALRCDPISGHVSLFWYQQALGQGPEFLTYFQNEAQLDKSGLPSDRFFAERPEGSVSTLKIQRTQQEDSAVYLCASSLPGTGKNIQYFGAGTRLSVL.

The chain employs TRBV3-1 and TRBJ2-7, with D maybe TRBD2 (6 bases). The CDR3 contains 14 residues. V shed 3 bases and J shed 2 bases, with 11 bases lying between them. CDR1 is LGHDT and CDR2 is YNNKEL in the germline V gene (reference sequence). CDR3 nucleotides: TGTGCCAGCAGCCAGCCGGGACTTCCCTACGAGCAGTACTTC. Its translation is CASSQPGLPYEQYF.

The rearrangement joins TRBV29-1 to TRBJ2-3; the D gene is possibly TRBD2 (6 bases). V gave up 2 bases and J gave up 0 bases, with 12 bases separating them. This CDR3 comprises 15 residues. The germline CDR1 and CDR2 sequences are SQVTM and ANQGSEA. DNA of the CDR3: TGCAGCGTTGAATCGGGGGTGGGTAGCACAGATACGCAGTATTTT. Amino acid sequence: CSVESGVGSTDTQYF.

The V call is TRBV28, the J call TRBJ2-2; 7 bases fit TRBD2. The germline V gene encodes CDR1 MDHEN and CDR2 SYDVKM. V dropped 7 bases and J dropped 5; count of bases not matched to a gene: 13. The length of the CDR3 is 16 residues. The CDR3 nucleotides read TGTGCCAGCACCCCACTGGGAGGGGATTATACCGGGGAGCTGTTTTTT. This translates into CASTPLGGDYTGELFF. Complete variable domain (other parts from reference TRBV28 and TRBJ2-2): DVKVTQSSRYLVKRTGEKVFLECVQDMDHENMFWYRQDPGLGLRLIYFSYDVKMKEKGDIPEGYSVSREKKERFSLILESASTNQTSMYLCASTPLGGDYTGELFFGEGSRLTVL.

As DNA, the CDR3 is TGCAGTGTTCTGACAGGAGAGAACACTGAAGCTTTCTTT. Its protein product is CSVLTGENTEAFF. The V call is TRBV20-1, the J call TRBJ1-1; a weak D match, TRBD1 (6 bases). The V gene lost 7 bases and the J gene lost 1 base, with 13 bases spanning the gap. The CDR3 runs to 13 residues. CDR1 and CDR2 from the germline V gene are DFQATT and SNEGSKA (reference sequence).

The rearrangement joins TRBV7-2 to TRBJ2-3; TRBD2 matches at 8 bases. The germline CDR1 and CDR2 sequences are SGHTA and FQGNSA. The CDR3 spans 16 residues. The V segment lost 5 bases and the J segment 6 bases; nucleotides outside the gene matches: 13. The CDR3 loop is CASSPPEREIFDTQYF. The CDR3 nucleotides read TGTGCCAGCAGCCCCCCCGAGCGGGAGATTTTTGATACGCAGTATTTT.

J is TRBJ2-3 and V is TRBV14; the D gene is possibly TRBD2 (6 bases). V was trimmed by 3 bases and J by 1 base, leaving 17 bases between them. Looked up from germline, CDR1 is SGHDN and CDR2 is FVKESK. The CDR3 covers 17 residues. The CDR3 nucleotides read TGTGCCAGCAGCCACGTCAGCGTGGGAGGTGGCACAGATACGCAGTATTTT. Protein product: CASSHVSVGGGTDTQYF.

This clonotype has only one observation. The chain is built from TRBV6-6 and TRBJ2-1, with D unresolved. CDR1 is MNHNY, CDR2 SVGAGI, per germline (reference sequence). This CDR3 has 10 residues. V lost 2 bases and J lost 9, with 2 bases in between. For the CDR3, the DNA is TGTGCCAGCAGTTACGGTGAGCAGTTCTTC. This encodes CASSYGEQFF.

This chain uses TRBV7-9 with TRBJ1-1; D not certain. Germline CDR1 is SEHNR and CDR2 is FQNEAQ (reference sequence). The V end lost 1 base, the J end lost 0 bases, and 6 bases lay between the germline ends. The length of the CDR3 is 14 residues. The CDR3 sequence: CASSLEALNTEAFF. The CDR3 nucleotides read TGTGCCAGCAGCTTAGAGGCCTTGAACACTGAAGCTTTCTTT.

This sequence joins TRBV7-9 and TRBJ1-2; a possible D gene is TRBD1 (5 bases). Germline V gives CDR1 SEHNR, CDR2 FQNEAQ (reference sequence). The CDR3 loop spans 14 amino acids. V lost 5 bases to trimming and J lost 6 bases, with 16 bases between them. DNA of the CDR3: TGTGCCAGCAGCGGGGACGGCCTCTTGAATGGCTACACCTTC. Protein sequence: CASSGDGLLNGYTF.

The chain's CDR3 is CASSFGVYDTQYF. In DNA form, the CDR3 reads TGTGCCAGCAGTTTTGGGGTGTACGATACGCAGTATTTT. The chain employs TRBV6-5 and TRBJ2-3; D call uncertain. The CDR3 covers 13 residues. Germline V lookup: CDR1 MNHEY, CDR2 SVGAGI. Trimming took 4 bases from V and 6 from J, leaving 11 bases between them.

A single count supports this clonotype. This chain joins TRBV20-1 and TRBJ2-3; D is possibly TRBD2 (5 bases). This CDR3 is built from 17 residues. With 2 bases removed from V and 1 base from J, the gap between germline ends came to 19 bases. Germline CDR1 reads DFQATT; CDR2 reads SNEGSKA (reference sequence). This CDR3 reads CSARSSKAALRTDTQYF. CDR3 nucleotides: TGCAGTGCTAGAAGCTCAAAAGCGGCGTTGCGCACAGATACGCAGTATTTT.

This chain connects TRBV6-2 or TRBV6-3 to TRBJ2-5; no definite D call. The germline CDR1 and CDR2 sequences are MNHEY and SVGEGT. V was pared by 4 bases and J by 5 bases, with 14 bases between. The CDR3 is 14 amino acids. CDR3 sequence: CASSSRTMRETQYF. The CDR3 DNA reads TGTGCCAGCAGTTCTAGGACCATGCGGGAGACCCAGTACTTC.